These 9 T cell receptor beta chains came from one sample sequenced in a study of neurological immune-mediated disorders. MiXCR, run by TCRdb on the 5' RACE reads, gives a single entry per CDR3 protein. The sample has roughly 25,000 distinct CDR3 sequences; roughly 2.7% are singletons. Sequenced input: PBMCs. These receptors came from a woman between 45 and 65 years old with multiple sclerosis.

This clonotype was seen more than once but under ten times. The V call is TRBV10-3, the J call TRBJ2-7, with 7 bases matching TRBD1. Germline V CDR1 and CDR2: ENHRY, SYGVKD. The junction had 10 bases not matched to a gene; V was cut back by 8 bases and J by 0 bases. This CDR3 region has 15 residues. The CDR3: CAIGSLNRGSYEQYF. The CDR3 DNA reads TGTGCCATCGGATCCTTAAACAGGGGCTCCTACGAGCAGTACTTC.

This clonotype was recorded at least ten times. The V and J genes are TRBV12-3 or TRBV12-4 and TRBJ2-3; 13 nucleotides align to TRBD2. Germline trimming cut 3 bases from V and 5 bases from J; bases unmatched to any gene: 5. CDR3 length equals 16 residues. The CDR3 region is CASSLGTSGNLDTQYF. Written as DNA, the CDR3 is TGTGCCAGCAGTTTGGGGACTAGCGGGAATTTAGATACGCAGTATTTT.

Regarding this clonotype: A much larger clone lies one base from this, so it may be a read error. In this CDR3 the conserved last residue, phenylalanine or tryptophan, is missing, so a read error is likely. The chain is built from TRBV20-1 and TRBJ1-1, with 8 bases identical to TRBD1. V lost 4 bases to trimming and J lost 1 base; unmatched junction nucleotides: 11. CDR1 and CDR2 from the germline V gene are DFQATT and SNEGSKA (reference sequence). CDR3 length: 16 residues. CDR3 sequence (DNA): TGCAGTGCTAAGGGCCAGGGGGCGGGGAGGAACACTGAAGCTTTCTGT. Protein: CSAKGQGAGRNTEAFC.

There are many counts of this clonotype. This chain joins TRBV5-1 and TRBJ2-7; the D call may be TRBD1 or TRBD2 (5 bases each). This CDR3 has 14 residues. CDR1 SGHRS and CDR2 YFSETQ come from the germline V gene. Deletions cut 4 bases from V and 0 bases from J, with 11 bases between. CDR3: CASSPGTYSYEQYF. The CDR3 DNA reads TGCGCCAGCAGCCCCGGGACCTACTCCTACGAGCAGTACTTC.

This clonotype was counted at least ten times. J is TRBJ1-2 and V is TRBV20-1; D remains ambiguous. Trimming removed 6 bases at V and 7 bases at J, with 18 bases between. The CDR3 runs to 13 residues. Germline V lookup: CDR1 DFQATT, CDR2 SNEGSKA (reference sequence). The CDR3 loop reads CSAKVNLSPGYTF. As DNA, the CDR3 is TGCAGTGCCAAGGTTAACCTGTCTCCTGGCTACACCTTC.

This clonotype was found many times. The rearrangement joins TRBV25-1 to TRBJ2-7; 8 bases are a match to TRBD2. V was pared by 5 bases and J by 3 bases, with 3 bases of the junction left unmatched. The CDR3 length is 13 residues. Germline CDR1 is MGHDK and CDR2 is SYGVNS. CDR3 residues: CASSRGGGYEQYF. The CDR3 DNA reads TGTGCCAGCAGTCGGGGGGGCGGCTACGAGCAGTACTTC.

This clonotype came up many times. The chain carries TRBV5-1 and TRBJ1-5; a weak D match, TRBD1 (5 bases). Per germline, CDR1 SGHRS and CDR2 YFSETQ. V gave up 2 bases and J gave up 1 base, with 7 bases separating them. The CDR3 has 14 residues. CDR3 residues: CASSFGASNQPQHF. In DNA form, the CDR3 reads TGCGCCAGCAGCTTCGGGGCGAGCAATCAGCCCCAGCATTTT. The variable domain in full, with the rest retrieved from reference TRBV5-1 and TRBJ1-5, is KAGVTQTPRYLIKTRGQQVTLSCSPISGHRSVSWYQQTPGQGLQFLFEYFSETQRNKGNFPGRFSGRQFSNSRSEMNVSTLELGDSALYLCASSFGASNQPQHFGDGTRLSIL.

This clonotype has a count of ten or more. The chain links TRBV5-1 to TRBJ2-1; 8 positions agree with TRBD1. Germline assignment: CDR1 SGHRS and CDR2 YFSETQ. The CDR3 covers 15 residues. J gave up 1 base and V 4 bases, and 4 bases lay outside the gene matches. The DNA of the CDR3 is TGCGCCAGCAGCGTTGACAGGGGATCCTACAATGAGCAGTTCTTC. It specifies CASSVDRGSYNEQFF.

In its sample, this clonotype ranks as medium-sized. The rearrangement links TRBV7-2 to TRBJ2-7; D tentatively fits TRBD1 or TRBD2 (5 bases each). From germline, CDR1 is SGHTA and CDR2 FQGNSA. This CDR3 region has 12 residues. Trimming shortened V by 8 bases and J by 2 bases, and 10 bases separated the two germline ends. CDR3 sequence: CASGTGPYEQYF. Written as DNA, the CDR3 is TGTGCCAGCGGGACGGGTCCCTACGAGCAGTACTTC.